This is a list of T cell receptor beta chains from one sample in a study of blood T cell repertoires in COVID-19. The repertoire was sequenced with immunoSEQ multiplex PCR; TCRdb's copy has only in-frame clones and lacks some. The sample comprises roughly 200,000 clones, roughly 84% of which are singletons, and more than 3% rests with the top ten. Source material: PBMCs or T cells enriched from blood (not recorded which). The receptors stem from a woman aged 30 to 39 who had been exposed to COVID-19. Each CDR3 is given with its conserved first and last residue. The D gene is left open where the match is weak. For some rows the clone size is stated as once, few or many, or as a class when expanded; others skip it.

j_gene | abundance | d_gene | v_gene | CDR3aa | CDR3nt
TRBJ1-2 | . | . | TRBV6-5 | CASTPRVGGQRGYTF | TGTGCCAGCACCCCACGGGTCGGGGGGCAAAGGGGCTACACCTTC
TRBJ2-5 | . | . | TRBV7-8 | CASSQRAMGRETQYF | TGTGCCAGCAGCCAGAGGGCCATGGGGAGGGAGACCCAGTACTTC
TRBJ1-1 | few | . | TRBV19 | CASAPTGLGTEAFF | TGTGCCAGCGCCCCTACAGGGCTGGGCACTGAAGCTTTCTTT
TRBJ1-6 | . | TRBD1 | TRBV18 | CASSPQGQGVGSPLHF | TGTGCCAGCTCACCCCAGGGACAGGGGGTTGGTTCACCCCTCCACTTT
TRBJ2-3 | . | . | TRBV11-3 | CASSLQGDTQYF | TGTGCCAGCAGCTTACAGGGTGATACGCAGTATTTT
TRBJ1-1 | . | . | TRBV14 | CASSQQANTEAFF | TGTGCCAGCAGCCAACAGGCGAACACTGAAGCTTTCTTT
TRBJ2-1 | . | TRBD1 | TRBV6-2/TRBV6-3 | CASSYLGQGARNEQFF | TGTGCCAGCAGTTATTTAGGGCAGGGGGCGCGTAATGAGCAGTTCTTC
TRBJ2-3 | . | TRBD2 | TRBV5-1 | CASSSGLAGRDTDTQYF | TGCGCCAGCAGCAGCGGACTAGCGGGACGGGACACAGATACGCAGTATTTT
TRBJ2-7 | . | TRBD2 | TRBV11-2 | CASSSTGGVNYEQYF | TGTGCCAGCAGCTCTACCGGGGGGGTTAACTACGAGCAGTACTTC
TRBJ1-1 | few | . | TRBV7-3 | CASSLKGVRNTEAFF | TGTGCCAGCAGCTTAAAAGGGGTCCGGAACACTGAAGCTTTCTTT
TRBJ2-1 | . | TRBD2 | TRBV9 | CASSVLPLRLAGLNNEQFF | TGTGCCAGCAGCGTGCTTCCGTTGAGACTAGCGGGGTTGAACAATGAGCAGTTCTTC
TRBJ2-1 | . | TRBD2 | TRBV28 | CASSTPGTSGGAGQFF | TGTGCCAGCAGTACACCCGGGACTAGCGGGGGGGCTGGGCAGTTCTTC
TRBJ2-7 | . | TRBD1 | TRBV12-3/TRBV12-4 | CASAGTAYEQYF | TGTGCCAGTGCCGGGACAGCCTACGAGCAGTACTTC
TRBJ1-2 | . | . | TRBV7-9 | CASSLVLSWQGFDGYTF | TGTGCCAGCAGCTTGGTGCTTAGTTGGCAGGGGTTTGATGGCTACACCTTC
TRBJ1-1 | . | . | TRBV5-5 | CASSFSGDSFTLASQAFF | TGTGCCAGCAGCTTTAGCGGGGATTCATTTACCCTGGCGTCGCAAGCTTTCTTT
TRBJ1-2 | . | . | TRBV9 | CASSVNSNYGYTF | TGTGCCAGCAGCGTAAACAGTAACTATGGCTACACCTTC
TRBJ1-6 | . | . | TRBV10-2 | CASSETDYNSPLHF | TGCGCCAGCAGTGAGACAGATTATAATTCACCCCTCCACTTT
TRBJ1-2 | . | . | TRBV2 | CASRDTGIQNLEYGYTF | TGTGCCAGCAGGGACACAGGGATCCAGAACCTCGAATATGGCTACACCTTC
TRBJ1-2 | . | . | TRBV6-5 | CASSAGGPSGGYTF | TGTGCCAGCAGCGCCGGTGGTCCCTCGGGGGGCTACACCTTC
TRBJ1-4 | . | . | TRBV7-2 | CASSLGAGRFNEKLFF | TGTGCCAGCAGCTTAGGTGCGGGGAGGTTTAATGAAAAACTGTTTTTT
TRBJ2-7 | . | TRBD1 | TRBV27 | CASSSDPTGASYEQYF | TGTGCCAGCAGTTCCGACCCGACAGGGGCCTCCTACGAGCAGTACTTC
TRBJ1-1 | . | . | TRBV10-2 | CASRQGRFDTEAFF | TGCGCCAGCAGACAGGGTAGGTTCGACACTGAAGCTTTCTTT
TRBJ2-2 | . | TRBD1 | TRBV6-4 | CASSDSGLQGENTGELFF | TGTGCCAGCAGTGACTCTGGGTTACAGGGGGAGAACACCGGGGAGCTGTTTTTT
TRBJ1-2 | . | . | TRBV7-9 | CASSLASLSYGYTF | TGTGCCAGCAGCTTAGCGAGTCTTAGCTATGGCTACACCTTC
TRBJ2-3 | . | TRBD2 | TRBV5-4 | CASSPSLRLAGSADTQYF | TGTGCCAGCAGCCCAAGCCTTCGACTAGCGGGGAGTGCAGATACGCAGTATTTT
TRBJ2-7 | . | TRBD1 | TRBV19 | CASRINPQGAEQYF | TGTGCCAGTAGGATTAACCCGCAGGGGGCCGAGCAGTACTTC
TRBJ2-3 | . | . | TRBV30 | CAWRRRGDLTDTQYF | TGTGCCTGGAGAAGACGCGGGGACCTCACAGATACGCAGTATTTT
TRBJ1-2 | . | TRBD1 | TRBV7-2 | CASSYRQGAGGYTF | TGTGCCAGCAGCTATAGACAGGGGGCAGGGGGCTACACCTTC
TRBJ1-1 | once | . | TRBV6-4 | CASRLEANTEAFF | TGTGCCAGCAGACTCGAAGCGAACACTGAAGCTTTCTTT
TRBJ1-1 | . | . | TRBV9 | CASSVGRRTEAFF | TGTGCCAGCAGCGTAGGACGGAGAACTGAAGCTTTCTTT
TRBJ2-5 | . | . | TRBV11-2 | CASGRGSEETQYF | TGTGCCAGCGGCCGAGGGAGTGAAGAGACCCAGTACTTC
TRBJ1-2 | . | . | TRBV25-1 | CASSDPGPDYGYTF | TGTGCCAGCAGTGATCCAGGGCCTGACTATGGCTACACCTTC
TRBJ1-1 | . | . | TRBV10-1 | CASAAPGNTEAFF | TGCGCCAGCGCGGCCCCGGGGAACACTGAAGCTTTCTTT
TRBJ1-2 | . | . | TRBV7-8 | CASTPKGGGGYTF | TGTGCCAGCACCCCCAAAGGTGGCGGGGGCTACACCTTC
TRBJ2-7 | . | . | TRBV27 | CASSLTPSYEQYF | TGTGCCAGCAGTTTAACACCTTCCTACGAGCAGTACTTC
TRBJ2-5 | . | TRBD1 | TRBV10-3 | CAISDGTVPWETQYF | TGTGCCATCAGTGACGGGACAGTCCCATGGGAGACCCAGTACTTC
TRBJ1-6 | . | TRBD1 | TRBV5-6 | CASSFGGRGQENSPLHF | TGTGCCAGCAGCTTTGGGGGGCGGGGACAGGAGAATTCACCCCTCCACTTT
TRBJ1-2 | once | . | TRBV19 | CASSIDLGVNYGYTF | TGTGCCAGTAGTATAGATTTGGGCGTTAACTATGGCTACACCTTC
TRBJ1-2 | once | TRBD1 | TRBV27 | CASSGQGGNYGYTF | TGTGCCAGCAGCGGACAGGGGGGGAACTATGGCTACACCTTC
TRBJ1-2 | . | TRBD1 | TRBV7-9 | CASSLVTGVYGYTF | TGTGCCAGCAGCTTAGTAACAGGGGTGTATGGCTACACCTTC
TRBJ1-3 | . | TRBD1 | TRBV19 | CASSRDREGNTIYF | TGTGCCAGTAGTAGGGACAGGGAAGGAAACACCATATATTTT
TRBJ1-2 | . | . | TRBV20-1 | CSARRGIGYTF | TGCAGTGCTAGGCGGGGGATTGGCTACACCTTC
TRBJ2-7 | . | . | TRBV7-9 | CASSRGTVPPNFYEQYF | TGTGCCAGCAGCCGCGGGACGGTCCCCCCCAACTTCTACGAGCAGTACTTC
TRBJ1-6 | . | TRBD1 | TRBV25-1 | CASSQTGQGAPLHF | TGTGCCAGCAGCCAAACGGGACAGGGTGCACCCCTCCACTTT
TRBJ2-2 | once | . | TRBV9 | CASSVRDLNTGELFF | TGTGCCAGCAGCGTTAGGGACTTGAACACCGGGGAGCTGTTTTTT
TRBJ2-2 | . | TRBD1 | TRBV5-1 | CASSFLGQLNTGELFF | TGCGCCAGCAGCTTTTTGGGACAGCTGAACACCGGGGAGCTGTTTTTT
TRBJ1-1 | . | . | TRBV19 | CASSTPDPPRSAFF | TGTGCCAGTAGTACCCCTGACCCCCCGAGGTCCGCTTTCTTT
TRBJ1-2 | few | . | TRBV4-1 | CASSQEVGGVAHYGYTF | TGCGCCAGCAGCCAGGAGGTAGGGGGGGTAGCCCATTATGGCTACACCTTC
TRBJ1-2 | . | . | TRBV7-9 | CASSTFGGDRYGYTF | TGTGCCAGCAGCACCTTCGGGGGGGACCGGTATGGCTACACCTTC
TRBJ2-2 | . | TRBD2 | TRBV7-3 | CASSLAGGPTGELFF | TGTGCCAGCAGCTTAGCGGGGGGTCCTACCGGGGAGCTGTTTTTT
TRBJ2-7 | once | . | TRBV7-9 | CASSMGAYEQYF | TGTGCCAGCAGCATGGGCGCCTACGAGCAGTACTTC
TRBJ1-5 | . | TRBD1 | TRBV19 | CASSSGGQGTPYSNQPQHF | TGTGCCAGTAGTTCGGGCGGACAGGGGACCCCTTATAGCAATCAGCCCCAGCATTTT
TRBJ2-5 | . | TRBD2 | TRBV27 | CASSFLAGGSETQYF | TGTGCCAGCAGTTTTCTAGCGGGGGGATCTGAGACCCAGTACTTC
TRBJ1-5 | . | TRBD1 | TRBV6-6 | CASRLSDRGLGTQHF | TGTGCCAGCAGGCTCTCAGACAGGGGCTTAGGGACCCAGCATTTT
TRBJ1-2 | . | TRBD1 | TRBV27 | CATFGQGQDSYGYTF | TGTGCCACCTTCGGACAGGGACAAGATTCTTATGGCTACACCTTC
TRBJ2-2 | . | TRBD2 | TRBV19 | CASSIGLAGVTGELFF | TGTGCCAGTAGTATAGGGCTAGCGGGGGTCACCGGGGAGCTGTTTTTT
TRBJ1-1 | . | . | TRBV5-5 | CASSYARGRNTEAFF | TGTGCCAGCAGCTATGCACGCGGAAGAAACACTGAAGCTTTCTTT